This TCR beta chain was retrieved from a study of blood T cells in healthy people across ages. Study-wide background: With template switching, about one barcoded beta molecule was captured per two T cells. The study's findings and limits: Significant beta diversity loss was already apparent by age roughly 40, declining roughly linearly. Whereas aged donors had fewer naive CD4+ cells, long-lived donors had more of them and higher diversity.

Healthy Caucasian individuals from Russia aged about 6 to 90 served as donors. CDR1 is SNHLY and CDR2 is FYNNEI in the germline V gene. The CDR3 sequence is 14 residues long. V was cut by 6 bases and J by 9 bases, with 18 bases left in between. Sample-barcoded 5' priming and a J-beta primer mix drove a second PCR of roughly 6 to 12 cycles. TCRdb re-derived calls from the 5' RACE reads in MiXCR, one entry per CDR3 protein. The data hold over 950,000 distinct CDR3 sequences, with roughly 51% observed a single time. This clonotype was found a few times. The antigen is undetermined. Sequencing input: blood. The clonotype originates from a woman aged 55-70 years in good health. The chain employs TRBV2 and TRBJ2-1, with D perhaps TRBD1 or TRBD2 (5 bases each). The CDR3 nucleotides are TGTGCCAGCAGGGTAGGGGCTAGCCCTGCTGAGCAGTTCTTC. Its translation: CASRVGASPAEQFF.